The 8 T cell receptor beta chains in this list originate from one sample, sequenced in a study of kidney transplant recipient with SARS-CoV-2 infection. Each CDR3 protein is one row after TCRdb ran MiXCR on the reads. The sample records some 220,000 distinct CDR3 sequences, more than 25% being singletons. The input for sequencing was a blood sample, taken at baseline and on day 111 from a kidney transplant recipient. Every receptor here comes from a male patient in his 30s who had COVID-19 and was a kidney transplant recipient. Among the T cells, some may be from the graft donor.

On this clonotype: This may stem from a read error, because a much larger clone lies one nucleotide away. Since the CDR3 does not end with the conserved phenylalanine or tryptophan, this likely comes from a read error. V and J are TRBV20-1 and TRBJ1-5; no definite D call. Trimming cost V 3 bases and J 0 bases, with 15 bases left between them. CDR1 is DFQATT, CDR2 SNEGSKA, per germline (reference sequence). This CDR3 is 16 amino acids long. The CDR3 here is CSASVGFMLSNQPQHL. The CDR3 DNA follows: TGCAGTGCTAGTGTAGGATTCATGCTTAGCAATCAGCCCCAGCATCTT.

This clonotype has at least ten counts. The chain combines TRBV15 with TRBJ1-2; 9 nucleotides line up with TRBD1. The V gene end was trimmed by 2 bases and the J gene end by 7 bases; junction bases not matched to a gene: 5. Germline assignment: CDR1 LNHNV and CDR2 YYDKDF (reference sequence). The CDR3 spans 14 residues. In nucleotides, the CDR3 is TGTGCCACCAGCAGATCTGGGACAGGGAGTGGCTACACCTTC. This encodes CATSRSGTGSGYTF. The variable domain in full, completed from reference TRBV15 and TRBJ1-2, reads DAMVIQNPRYQVTQFGKPVTLSCSQTLNHNVMYWYQQKSSQAPKLLFHYYDKDFNNEADTPDNFQSRRPNTSFCFLDIRSPGLGDTAMYLCATSRSGTGSGYTFGSGTRLTVV.

This clonotype was seen repeatedly, ten times or more. This chain links TRBV12-3 or TRBV12-4 with TRBJ1-2, with a tentative D call TRBD1 (6 bases). This CDR3 spans 17 amino acids. The V end was cut by 5 bases, the J end by 4 bases, with 23 bases between. CDR3 residues: CASSRRDTAGKTYGYTF. The DNA of the CDR3 is TGTGCCAGCAGTCGACGGGACACAGCAGGAAAGACCTATGGCTACACCTTC.

With regard to this clonotype: One base away lies a much larger clone, so this may be a sequencing read error. V and J are TRBV13 and TRBJ2-1; D could derive from TRBD1 or TRBD2 (5 bases each). Germline CDR1 and CDR2: PRHDT and FYEKMQ (reference sequence). V was shortened by 5 bases and J by 4 bases, with 18 bases between the two germline ends. This CDR3 comprises 16 residues. The CDR3 here is CASSPPGASSYNEQFF. The CDR3 nucleotides are TGTGCCAGCAGCCCTCCCGGGGCTAGCTCTTACAATGAGCAGTTCTTC.

Points on this clonotype: A read error may explain this, as a much larger clone is one base away. The J gene is TRBJ1-2, the V gene TRBV5-4; D might be TRBD1 (5 bases). Trimming removed 7 bases at V and 4 bases at J, with 23 bases between. CDR1 is SGHNT and CDR2 is YYREEE in the germline V gene (reference sequence). The CDR3 consists of 16 residues. As DNA, the CDR3 is TGTGCCAGCTCTCGGGACGTACCAGGAAAGGCCTATGGCTACACCTTC. Translation gives CASSRDVPGKAYGYTF.

This clonotype was found many times. The rearrangement links TRBV5-8 to TRBJ1-2, with D unclear. Germline-derived CDR1 and CDR2 are SGHTS and YDEGEE. The CDR3 is 16 amino acids. Trimming removed 7 bases at V and 4 bases at J, with 23 bases between. CDR3 protein: CASADDHPRKTYGYTF. CDR3 nucleotides: TGTGCCAGCGCGGATGATCATCCACGAAAGACCTATGGCTACACCTTC.

This clonotype has a count of ten or more. The rearrangement links TRBV5-4 to TRBJ1-1; 7 nucleotides line up with TRBD1. This CDR3 contains 14 residues. Germline V gene data show CDR1 as SGHNT and CDR2 as YYREEE (reference sequence). J gave up 1 base and V 3 bases, and 3 bases lay outside the gene matches. The CDR3 reads CASSYRDRNTEAFF. CDR3 DNA sequence: TGTGCCAGCAGCTACCGGGACAGGAACACTGAAGCTTTCTTT.

The rearrangement links TRBV5-1 to TRBJ1-2; no firm D call. The CDR3 totals 16 residues. Per the germline V gene, CDR1 is SGHRS and CDR2 is YFSETQ. Between the trimmed V and J ends, which lost 7 bases and 4 bases, there was a span of 23 bases. The CDR3 bases are TGCGCCAGCGGCCCACTATCGGTTCGAGAGACCTATGGCTACACCTTC. Translating gives CASGPLSVRETYGYTF.